The next 15 T cell receptor beta chains were all read from a single sample in a study of control samples from healthy donors and cancer patients. TCRdb's copy holds only in-frame clones and misses some; the assay was immunoSEQ multiplex PCR. The sample records 20,000 to 25,000 clones, roughly 85% being singletons. The sample taken for sequencing was PBMCs. The receptors were gathered from a man between 60 and 75 years old with head and neck cancer.

This clone was picked up one time. This sequence joins TRBV4-1 and TRBJ2-3; 8 bases fit TRBD1. V lost 1 base, J lost 2 bases, and 2 bases stayed unmatched. Germline CDR1 MGHRA, CDR2 YSYEKL. The CDR3 runs to 15 residues. The CDR3 region has the DNA TGCGCCAGCAGCCAAGCGGACAGGGCCACAGATACGCAGTATTTT. It specifies CASSQADRATDTQYF.

The chain employs TRBV20-1 and TRBJ2-1; weak D call: TRBD2 (5 bases). The V and J ends lost 4 bases and 9 bases respectively, with 10 bases between them. Germline assignment: CDR1 DFQATT and CDR2 SNEGSKA (reference sequence). This CDR3 is 11 amino acids long. For the CDR3, the DNA is TGCAGTGCTACCTCCGGGGTTGAGCAGTTCTTC. This gives the protein CSATSGVEQFF.

This clone showed up just a few times. The chain uses TRBV20-1 and TRBJ1-2, with TRBD1 identical over 7 bases. The CDR3 is made up of 12 amino acids. Germline lookup yields CDR1 DFQATT and CDR2 SNEGSKA (reference sequence). The V segment lost 3 bases and the J segment 8 bases; nucleotides outside the gene matches: 6. The CDR3 loop reads CSASQGGGGYTF. The CDR3 nucleotides are TGCAGTGCTAGTCAGGGGGGGGGCGGCTACACCTTC.

V gene TRBV19 combines with J gene TRBJ1-5; 8 nucleotides line up with TRBD1. The CDR3 runs 16 residues. Losses at the gene ends were 5 bases for V and 3 bases for J; bases not matched to a gene: 9. Germline CDR1 and CDR2: LNHDA and SQIVND (reference sequence). The CDR3 DNA is TGTGCCAGTAGTCCCCTAGACAGGGGTTTCAATCAGCCCCAGCATTTT. Protein sequence: CASSPLDRGFNQPQHF.

This chain connects TRBV5-1 to TRBJ1-2, with unresolved D. The CDR3 totals 14 residues. V was trimmed by 0 bases and J by 3 bases, leaving 9 bases between them. The germline V gene has CDR1 SGHRS and CDR2 YFSETQ. The CDR3 sequence: CASSLERTDYGYTF. CDR3 DNA sequence: TGCGCCAGCAGCTTGGAGAGGACTGACTATGGCTACACCTTC.

The genes are TRBV7-9 and TRBJ1-2; D not certain. CDR1 SEHNR and CDR2 FQNEAQ come from the germline V gene (reference sequence). Trimming shortened V by 7 bases and J by 5 bases, and 14 bases separated the two germline ends. The CDR3 consists of 13 residues. The CDR3 sequence: CASTAWGEYGYTF. The CDR3 region has the DNA TGTGCCAGCACCGCGTGGGGTGAATATGGCTACACCTTC.

This clone has just a few counts. The chain is built from TRBV5-1 and TRBJ2-1; TRBD1 matches 9 bases. CDR3 length: 17 residues. Per germline, CDR1 SGHRS and CDR2 YFSETQ. J lost 1 base, V lost 2 bases, and 7 bases had no gene match. This CDR3 is CASSLEPGQGSYNEQFF. CDR3 nucleotide sequence: TGCGCCAGCAGCTTAGAACCGGGACAGGGATCCTACAATGAGCAGTTCTTC.

The chain's CDR3 is CASSIGRIGQGSNTGELFF. The CDR3 DNA reads as TGTGCCAGTAGTATAGGCCGAATTGGGCAGGGCTCGAACACCGGGGAGCTGTTTTTT. This chain links TRBV19 with TRBJ2-2; tentatively, D is TRBD1 (5 bases). The CDR3 spans 19 residues. Germline V gene lookup returns CDR1 LNHDA and CDR2 SQIVND (reference sequence). The V and J ends lost 1 base and 0 bases respectively, with 18 bases between them.

V and J are TRBV3-1 (or the pseudogene TRBV3-2) and TRBJ2-3; the match to TRBD1 covers 9 bases. There are 16 residues in the CDR3. Germline CDR1 LGHDT, CDR2 YNNKEL (reference sequence). The V and J ends lost 4 bases and 4 bases, in that order; junction bases with no gene match: 9. CDR3 bases: TGTGCCAGCAGCCCCAGCCGGGACAGGGAGGCAGATACGCAGTATTTT. Protein product: CASSPSRDREADTQYF.

This chain uses TRBV19 with TRBJ2-3; 9 bases map to TRBD1. This CDR3 has 13 amino acids. V trimming: 8 bases; J trimming: 7 bases; junction bases outside the gene matches: 7. The germline gives CDR1 LNHDA, CDR2 SQIVND (reference sequence). CDR3 in amino acids: CASWDREGYTQYF. CDR3 nucleotide sequence: TGTGCCAGTTGGGACAGGGAGGGGTATACGCAGTATTTT.

This sequence joins TRBV6-5 and TRBJ1-2; D remains ambiguous. The V and J ends lost 9 bases and 3 bases respectively, with 11 bases between them. The germline V gene encodes CDR1 MNHEY and CDR2 SVGAGI. CDR3 length equals 12 residues. The CDR3: CASWALDYGYTF. Written as DNA, the CDR3 is TGTGCCAGTTGGGCTTTAGACTATGGCTACACCTTC.

This chain links TRBV29-1 with TRBJ1-1; D gene unclear. Per germline, CDR1 SQVTM and CDR2 ANQGSEA. V lost 4 bases, J lost 0 bases, and 12 bases lay in between. The CDR3 loop spans 14 amino acids. The CDR3 DNA sequence: TGCAGCGTTGTGGTAGGGCACCTGAACACTGAAGCTTTCTTT. Its translation is CSVVVGHLNTEAFF.

J is TRBJ1-2 and V is TRBV30; tentative D call: TRBD1 (5 bases). Germline V gives CDR1 GTSNPN, CDR2 SVGIG (reference sequence). The CDR3 contains 12 residues. The ends were cut back, 5 bases at V and 9 bases at J, with 16 bases in the middle. CDR3 DNA: TGTGCCTGGGTCGGTGACAGTGCAAGCTACACCTTC. Protein: CAWVGDSASYTF.

The rearrangement uses TRBV3-1 (or the pseudogene TRBV3-2) and TRBJ2-1; TRBD1 agrees at 10 bases. This CDR3 region has 16 residues. The V gene end was trimmed by 2 bases and the J gene end by 3 bases; junction bases not matched to a gene: 4. Looked up from germline, CDR1 is LGHDT and CDR2 is YNNKEL (reference sequence). In nucleotides, the CDR3 is TGTGCCAGCAGCCAACATTGGACAGGGGGCTACAATGAGCAGTTCTTC. Translation: CASSQHWTGGYNEQFF.

The chain is built from TRBV5-8 and TRBJ2-3; D is uncertain. The CDR3 covers 13 residues. Germline values: CDR1 SGHTS, CDR2 YDEGEE. V lost 4 bases, J lost 6 bases, and 12 bases lay in between. The CDR3 loop is CASSRNRYDTQYF. The CDR3 DNA reads as TGTGCCAGCAGCCGGAACAGATACGATACGCAGTATTTT.